This T cell receptor (beta chain) came from a study of technical replicates of blood from a handful of donors. Sequencing was performed with immunoSEQ multiplex PCR; in TCRdb, only in-frame clones are kept and a portion is missing. The top ten clones hold about a tenth of a sample with about 17,000 clones, approximately 83% of them seen once. CDR1 and CDR2 from the germline V gene are SGHRS and YFSETQ. The V and J ends lost 4 bases and 3 bases, in that order; junction bases with no gene match: 7. CDR3 length: 16 residues. The sample comprised PBMCs. The chain has TRBV5-1 and TRBJ2-1, with 10 bases that match TRBD2. The TCR originated in a human donor in good health. Some clones in this sample may be carry-over from other donors' samples. CDR3 DNA: TGCGCCAGCAGCCCCCGGACTAGCGGAGACTACAATGAGCAGTTCTTC. Translating it yields CASSPRTSGDYNEQFF.